This is a list of T cell receptor beta chains from one sample in a study of control samples from healthy donors and cancer patients. The protocol was immunoSEQ multiplex PCR, while the TCRdb copy is restricted to in-frame clones and leaves out a portion. The table includes 100,000 to 150,000 clones, approximately 89% detected once. The specimen sequenced was blood. These receptors were taken from a woman in her late teens or twenties in good health. Each CDR3 is given with its conserved first and last residue. The order of the fields is D gene, V gene, clone size, J gene, CDR3 DNA, CDR3 protein. The D gene is left open where the match is weak. Clone size appears in some rows only: once, few, many, or a class for an expanded clone.

NA	TRBV10-2	once	TRBJ2-7	TGCGCCAGCAGCTTAGTATCCTACGAGCAGTACTTC	CASSLVSYEQYF
NA	TRBV6-5	NA	TRBJ2-6	TGTGCCAGCAGTTACTCGGGGTACTCTGGGGCCAACGTCCTGACTTTC	CASSYSGYSGANVLTF
TRBD1	TRBV14	NA	TRBJ2-2	TGTGCCAGCAGCTACAGGGACAGGGGGAGCACCGGGGAGCTGTTTTTT	CASSYRDRGSTGELFF
NA	TRBV18	NA	TRBJ1-1	TGTGCCGCTGGCCGGGCGCAGAACACTGAAGCTTTCTTT	CAAGRAQNTEAFF
NA	TRBV7-3	NA	TRBJ1-1	TGTGCCAGCAGCTTAGGGGGTGAAGCTTTCTTT	CASSLGGEAFF
NA	TRBV11-3	NA	TRBJ2-1	TGTGCCAGCAGCGGAGGGGCGGGGAATGAGCAGTTCTTC	CASSGGAGNEQFF
NA	TRBV14	NA	TRBJ2-7	TGTGCCACCAGCAGAGGTTACGAGCAGTACTTC	CATSRGYEQYF
NA	TRBV9	few	TRBJ2-7	TGTGCCAGCAGCGTAGACCCAATGGCCTACGAGCAGTACTTC	CASSVDPMAYEQYF
NA	TRBV2	NA	TRBJ2-3	TGTGCCAGCAGTCCTAGGACGCACACAGATACGCAGTATTTT	CASSPRTHTDTQYF
NA	TRBV6-2/TRBV6-3	NA	TRBJ2-1	TGTGCCAGCAGTTACTCCAGGACTACCCACTTGGAGCAGTTCTTC	CASSYSRTTHLEQFF
NA	TRBV28	NA	TRBJ1-6	TGTGCCAGCAGGGAGCCGGGGGATCCACCCCTCCACTTT	CASREPGDPPLHF
TRBD1	TRBV18	NA	TRBJ2-5	TGTGCCAGCTCACCACCCACAGGGGAGGAGACCCAGTACTTC	CASSPPTGEETQYF
NA	TRBV7-9	NA	TRBJ1-4	TGTGCCAGCAGCGGGGACGGGTCAACTAATGAAAAACTGTTTTTT	CASSGDGSTNEKLFF
NA	TRBV3-1/TRBV3-2	NA	TRBJ2-6	TGTGCCAGCAGCCAAGATCTTAGGGGAGCCGGGGCCAACGTCCTGACTTTC	CASSQDLRGAGANVLTF
NA	TRBV28	NA	TRBJ1-1	TGTGCCAGCAGTTTATCCATAACGAACACTGAAGCTTTCTTT	CASSLSITNTEAFF
TRBD2	TRBV5-4	NA	TRBJ2-7	TGTGCCAGCAGCTTGGTTGCTAGCGGGGCCTACGAGCAGTACTTC	CASSLVASGAYEQYF